This entry features one T cell receptor (beta chain) sequence. Its cognate antigen is unknown. This specimen belongs to a study of response to subunit inactivated influenza vaccine. General study points: It was the authors' suggestion that each seasonal influenza vaccination recruits few new T cells.

TCRdb re-called the RT-PCR reads with MiXCR, one entry per CDR3 protein. The sample shows some 640,000 distinct CDR3 sequences, approximately 14% of them seen only once. Germline V gives CDR1 KGHSH, CDR2 LQKENI. This CDR3 comprises 16 residues. V lost 3 bases to trimming and J lost 5 bases; unmatched junction nucleotides: 10. The TCR sequence derives from a man in his forties or fifties who received an inactivated influenza vaccine. This material consisted of PBMCs from blood, taken 14 to 15 days before vaccination. The V call is TRBV18, the J call TRBJ2-7; TRBD1 matches 10 bases. The CDR3 loop reads CASSPTPGQGQHEQYF. The CDR3, as DNA: TGTGCCAGCTCACCGACACCGGGACAGGGGCAGCACGAGCAGTACTTC.